These 25 T cell receptor beta chains were sequenced from one sample in a study of cytotoxic CD8 clonotypes in ibrutinib-treated CLL. The protocol was immunoSEQ multiplex PCR, while the TCRdb copy is restricted to in-frame clones and leaves out a portion. Of hundreds of thousands of clones listed, 70% are singletons. This specimen consisted of PBMCs, obtained after 24 months of ibrutinib treatment. The receptors here all came from a human donor with chronic lymphocytic leukemia.

This rearrangement joins TRBV27 to TRBJ2-7; D is perhaps TRBD2 (5 bases). The CDR3 is 14 amino acids. Deletions cut 7 bases from V and 5 bases from J, with 18 bases between. From germline, CDR1 is MNHEY and CDR2 SMNVEV (reference sequence). The CDR3 is CASTLSEGYHEQYF. For the CDR3, the DNA is TGTGCCAGCACATTGAGTGAGGGATACCACGAGCAGTACTTC.

The genes are TRBV6-6 and TRBJ1-3; no reliable D call. Deletions cut 2 bases from V and 0 bases from J, with 5 bases between. The CDR3 has 14 residues. Germline CDR1 is MNHNY and CDR2 is SVGAGI (reference sequence). This CDR3 is CASSYVTSGNTIYF. CDR3 nucleotide sequence: TGTGCCAGCAGTTACGTAACCTCTGGAAACACCATATATTTT.

The chain couples TRBV28 to TRBJ2-5; maybe TRBD2 (6 bases). Germline CDR1 MDHEN, CDR2 SYDVKM. V was shortened by 5 bases and J by 8 bases, with 30 bases between the two germline ends. The CDR3 extends over 18 amino acids. CDR3 DNA: TGTGCCAGCAGTCGCATAAACCTTTGGGGCGGGACCCCGGGAACCCAGTACTTC. Protein sequence: CASSRINLWGGTPGTQYF.

The V gene is TRBV9, the J gene TRBJ2-1; D remains ambiguous. The length of the CDR3 is 13 residues. With 3 bases removed from V and 6 bases from J, the gap between germline ends came to 10 bases. Germline-derived CDR1 and CDR2 are SGDLS and YYNGEE. The CDR3 loop is CASSALVSNEQFF. The CDR3 DNA follows: TGTGCCAGCAGCGCCCTAGTGTCCAATGAGCAGTTCTTC.

This clone has a single count. Within the sample, other DNA sequences also encode this same CDR3. CDR3 nucleotide sequence: TGTGCCTGGAGTGGCGGGAGGGCATACAATGAGCAGTTCTTC. It translates to CAWSGGRAYNEQFF. The chain uses TRBV30 and TRBJ2-1, with 9 bases lining up with TRBD2. V shed 1 base and J 4 bases; nucleotides not matched to a gene: 2. The CDR3 sequence is 14 residues long. Germline V CDR1 and CDR2: GTSNPN, SVGIG (reference sequence).

This rearrangement joins TRBV7-2 to TRBJ2-7; D gene unclear. V was pared by 1 base and J by 10 bases, with 14 bases between. The CDR3 contains 13 residues. Germline-derived CDR1 and CDR2 are SGHTA and FQGNSA. The CDR3 DNA follows: TGTGCCAGCAGCTTAGGCGACTCCAGCGCCCAGTACTTC. As protein: CASSLGDSSAQYF.

V gene TRBV5-6 combines with J gene TRBJ2-1; D remains unclear. CDR3 length: 18 residues. Germline V gene data show CDR1 as SGHDT and CDR2 as YYEEEE. Trimming left V 6 bases short and J 0 bases short, with 22 bases between. The CDR3 DNA sequence: TGTGCCAGCAATAGAGGAAGGTGTCCCCCTTGCTCCTACAATGAGCAGTTCTTC. Protein: CASNRGRCPPCSYNEQFF.

The chain joins TRBV29-1 to TRBJ2-7; weak D call: TRBD1 (5 bases). Germline CDR1 and CDR2: SQVTM and ANQGSEA. Deletions cut 1 base from V and 6 bases from J, with 13 bases between. CDR3 length: 13 amino acids. This CDR3 is CSVEVNRNVEQYF. In DNA, the CDR3 is TGCAGCGTTGAAGTCAACAGGAACGTCGAGCAGTACTTC.

For the CDR3, the DNA is TGCGCCAGCAGCTTGGTAGCTAGCGGGAGGAGGAATGGCGAGCAGTACTTC. It encodes CASSLVASGRRNGEQYF. The chain employs TRBV5-1 and TRBJ2-7; 11 bases match TRBD2. The CDR3 is made up of 17 amino acids. Germline values: CDR1 SGHRS, CDR2 YFSETQ. V shed 0 bases, J shed 6 bases, and the junction held 11 bases outside the gene matches.

The chain employs TRBV9 and TRBJ2-3; 7 positions agree with TRBD2. Trimming removed 0 bases from V and 1 base from J; junction bases left unmatched: 8. Germline CDR1 SGDLS, CDR2 YYNGEE. This CDR3 contains 17 residues. The CDR3 nucleotides are TGTGCCAGCAGCGTAGAGGCGGGGGTTTCCGGCACAGATACGCAGTATTTT. Protein product: CASSVEAGVSGTDTQYF.

V gene TRBV30 combines with J gene TRBJ2-5, with D possibly matching TRBD1 (5 bases). Between the trimmed V and J ends, which lost 2 bases and 5 bases, there was a span of 15 bases. The CDR3 has 14 amino acids. The germline V gene has CDR1 GTSNPN and CDR2 SVGIG (reference sequence). CDR3 loop: CAWSPPDRKETQYF. CDR3 coding DNA: TGTGCCTGGAGTCCGCCCGACAGAAAGGAGACCCAGTACTTC. The whole variable domain, filled in from reference TRBV30 and TRBJ2-5, reads SQTIHQWPATLVQPVGSPLSLECTVEGTSNPNLYWYRQAAGRGLQLLFYSVGIGQISSEVPQNLSASRPQDRQFILSSKKLLLSDSGFYLCAWSPPDRKETQYFGPGTRLLVL.

As DNA, the CDR3 is TGTGCCAGCTCCGAAACCGGGGAGCTGTTTTTT. Protein sequence: CASSETGELFF. The chain employs TRBV2 and TRBJ2-2; D not certain. This CDR3 is 11 amino acids long. V was clipped by 8 bases and J by 5 bases, with 6 bases between them. Looked up from germline, CDR1 is SNHLY and CDR2 is FYNNEI.

Points on this clone: Germline and junction disagree at one end, which may indicate a read error. The chain joins TRBV6-5 to TRBJ2-7; tentatively, D is TRBD2 (7 bases). The germline V gene has CDR1 MNHEY and CDR2 SVGAGI. The CDR3 sequence is 14 residues long. This CDR3 is CASRRGGSSHEQYF. DNA of the CDR3: TGTGCCAGCAGGAGGGGGGGATCCTCCCACGAGCAGTACTTC.

This clone was seen more than once but under ten times. CDR3 protein: CAMAQRLAGEGTGELFF. For the CDR3, the DNA is TGTGCCATGGCCCAGAGACTAGCGGGAGAGGGAACCGGGGAGCTGTTTTTT. This chain links TRBV10-3 with TRBJ2-2; 12 bases fit TRBD2. The germline V gene encodes CDR1 ENHRY and CDR2 SYGVKD. Trimming removed 9 bases from V and 5 bases from J; junction bases left unmatched: 13. This CDR3 is built from 17 residues.

V usage is TRBV10-3 and J usage is TRBJ2-1, with TRBD2 identical over 9 bases. The junction had 3 bases not matched to a gene; V was cut back by 0 bases and J by 6 bases. The germline CDR1 and CDR2 sequences are ENHRY and SYGVKD. The CDR3 is 15 amino acids. This chain's CDR3 is CAISESGGRVNEQFF. Written as DNA, the CDR3 is TGTGCCATCAGTGAGTCAGGCGGGAGGGTCAATGAGCAGTTCTTC.

This chain uses TRBV18 with TRBJ2-3, with a tentative D call TRBD2 (6 bases). CDR1 KGHSH and CDR2 LQKENI come from the germline V gene. The length of the CDR3 is 15 residues. Trimming removed 2 bases from V and 0 bases from J, with 9 bases in between. The CDR3 region has the DNA TGTGCCAGCTCACCAGGCGGGACGAGCACAGATACGCAGTATTTT. This sequence encodes CASSPGGTSTDTQYF.

The J gene is TRBJ2-7, the V gene TRBV18; D unclear. V was clipped by 3 bases and J by 2 bases, with 5 bases between them. This CDR3 is 12 amino acids long. Looked up from germline, CDR1 is KGHSH and CDR2 is LQKENI. CDR3 coding DNA: TGTGCCAGCTCACCTACGGCCTACGAGCAGTACTTC. It yields the protein CASSPTAYEQYF.

This clone was recorded a few times. The chain's CDR3 is CASSQAESHTGELFF. The CDR3 DNA reads as TGTGCCAGCTCACAAGCGGAGAGTCACACCGGGGAGCTGTTTTTT. The J gene is TRBJ2-2, the V gene TRBV18, with D tentatively TRBD2 (5 bases). CDR1 is KGHSH, CDR2 LQKENI, per germline. With 4 bases removed from V and 3 bases from J, the gap between germline ends came to 12 bases. This CDR3 has 15 amino acids.

This clone was seen once. This sequence joins TRBV7-3 and TRBJ2-2, with 8 nucleotides matching TRBD2. Losses at the gene ends were 5 bases for V and 8 bases for J; bases not matched to a gene: 4. The CDR3 is made up of 13 amino acids. CDR1 is SGHTA, CDR2 FQGTGA, per germline. Written as DNA, the CDR3 is TGTGCCAGCAGCGCCCCTAGCGGGGGGGAGCTGTTTTTT. Translation gives CASSAPSGGELFF.

The table lists this clone with a count of one. The rearrangement joins TRBV28 to TRBJ2-7, with 12 bases aligning to TRBD2. V shed 5 bases and J 4 bases; nucleotides not matched to a gene: 0. This CDR3 contains 13 residues. Per the germline V gene, CDR1 is MDHEN and CDR2 is SYDVKM. The CDR3 loop is CASSLAGGYEQYF. The CDR3 bases are TGTGCCAGCAGTCTAGCGGGAGGGTACGAGCAGTACTTC.

This sequence joins TRBV7-3 and TRBJ2-7, with D tentatively TRBD2 (5 bases). Between the trimmed V and J ends, which lost 2 bases and 0 bases, there was a span of 14 bases. The germline V gene encodes CDR1 SGHTA and CDR2 FQGTGA. The CDR3 runs 16 residues. The CDR3: CASSLGGGVNSYEQYF. In nucleotides, the CDR3 is TGTGCCAGCAGCTTAGGAGGCGGAGTGAACTCCTACGAGCAGTACTTC.

The V gene is TRBV5-4, the J gene TRBJ2-1; the D call may be TRBD1 or TRBD2 (5 bases each). CDR3 length: 15 amino acids. Trimming pared 4 bases from V and 5 bases from J, leaving 16 bases between. The germline gives CDR1 SGHNT, CDR2 YYREEE (reference sequence). This chain's CDR3 is CASSHDTGPHNEQFF. In DNA form, the CDR3 reads TGTGCCAGCAGCCATGACACGGGGCCCCACAATGAGCAGTTCTTC. The whole variable domain, filled in from reference TRBV5-4 and TRBJ2-1, reads ETGVTQSPTHLIKTRGQQVTLRCSSQSGHNTVSWYQQALGQGPQFIFQYYREEENGRGNFPPRFSGLQFPNYSSELNVNALELDDSALYLCASSHDTGPHNEQFFGPGTRLTVL.

The chain joins TRBV9 to TRBJ2-7, with D unresolved. The CDR3 is made up of 13 amino acids. Trimming stripped 4 bases from V and 3 bases from J, with 11 bases between. Per germline, CDR1 SGDLS and CDR2 YYNGEE. CDR3 nucleotides: TGTGCCAGCAGCCCCGGACGCGGCTACGAGCAGTACTTC. It specifies CASSPGRGYEQYF.

This clone has a single count. The CDR3 DNA follows: TGTGCCAGCAGCCTTACCGGGACAGGGTGGGGAGCTTTCTTT. It yields the protein CASSLTGTGWGAFF. The gene calls are TRBV7-9 and TRBJ1-1; 9 bases fit TRBD1. Per germline, CDR1 SEHNR and CDR2 FQNEAQ (reference sequence). CDR3 length: 14 amino acids. The V gene end was trimmed by 5 bases and the J gene end by 10 bases; junction bases not matched to a gene: 11.

The chain is built from TRBV9 and TRBJ2-7, with D uncertain. The germline gives CDR1 SGDLS, CDR2 YYNGEE. V lost 4 bases, J lost 3 bases, and 8 bases lay in between. CDR3 length equals 12 residues. The CDR3 protein is CASSSSGYEQYF. For the CDR3, the DNA is TGTGCCAGCAGCTCCTCGGGCTACGAGCAGTACTTC.